These 10 T cell receptor beta chains originate from one sample sequenced in a study of CD4 and CD8 cells across lung adenocarcinoma regions. TCRdb fed the PCR reads into MiXCR, producing one record per CDR3 protein. The sample consists of some 20,000 distinct CDR3 sequences, roughly 50% of them appearing once. The sequencing sample was made of CD4+ T cells from the margin of a lung tumor. These receptors were collected from a male donor with lung adenocarcinoma. The CD4 and CD8 labels of this study may be unreliable.

This clonotype was seen only a few times. The chain is built from TRBV6-1 and TRBJ2-5; no definite D call. Gene TRBJ2-7 matches the end of the DNA better, so the J call may be wrong. The CDR3 totals 14 residues. Germline values: CDR1 MNHNS, CDR2 SASEGT. CDR3 sequence: CASSPEWRPYEQYF. CDR3 nucleotides: TGTGCCAGCAGTCCCGAATGGCGCCCCTACGAGCAGTACTTC.

This clonotype was observed at least ten times. The gene calls are TRBV27 and TRBJ2-5; TRBD1 aligns across 7 bases. The J call is uncertain, as TRBJ2-7 better fits the DNA end. Germline-derived CDR1 and CDR2 are MNHEY and SMNVEV (reference sequence). There are 13 residues in the CDR3. The CDR3 nucleotides read TGTGCCAGCAGTCTGACAGGGTCTTACGAGCAGTACTTC. It translates to CASSLTGSYEQYF.

By sample share, this clonotype is large. The CDR3 protein is CASSQTDTQYF. The CDR3, as DNA: TGCGCCAGCAGCCAGACAGATACGCAGTATTTT. The chain recombines TRBV4-1 with TRBJ2-3; D gene uncertain. The CDR3 consists of 11 residues. Germline V gene lookup returns CDR1 MGHRA and CDR2 YSYEKL. V gave up 3 bases and J gave up 3 bases, with 1 base separating them.

The chain employs TRBV11-3 and TRBJ2-1; D may match TRBD1 or TRBD2 (6 bases each). V was shortened by 6 bases and J by 5 bases, with 17 bases between the two germline ends. This CDR3 spans 15 amino acids. CDR1 is SGHNT, CDR2 YENEEA, per germline. CDR3 residues: CASRLGGGNHNEQFF. The CDR3 DNA sequence: TGTGCCAGCAGACTAGGGGGAGGTAACCACAATGAGCAGTTCTTC.

Concerning this clonotype itself: One end of the junction fails to match germline, which may point to a read error. V usage is TRBV11-3 and J usage is TRBJ2-1; D unclear. The J call may be mistaken, given a closer DNA end match to TRBJ2-7. CDR3 length equals 11 residues. From germline, CDR1 is SGHNT and CDR2 YENEEA. CDR3 DNA sequence: TGTGCCAGCAGCTTATCCTTCGAGCAGTACTTC. The encoded protein is CASSLSFEQYF.

In regard to this clonotype: One end of the junction fails to match germline, which may point to a read error. The chain recombines TRBV27 with TRBJ2-4, with D possibly called TRBD1 or TRBD2 (5 bases each). The CDR3 totals 15 residues. CDR1 and CDR2 (germline): MNHEY, SMNVEV (reference sequence). CDR3 sequence (DNA): TGTGGCAGCAGGACGGGGCTGCGAGCCACAGATATTCAGTATTTC. Residues: CGSRTGLRATDIQYF.

There are many counts of this clonotype. This chain uses TRBV4-1 with TRBJ1-1; TRBD1 aligns across 7 bases. CDR1 is MGHRA, CDR2 YSYEKL, per germline. This CDR3 is built from 14 residues. V lost 4 bases to trimming and J lost 3 bases; unmatched junction nucleotides: 5. The CDR3 region is CASSRRQGYTEAFF. The DNA of the CDR3 is TGCGCCAGCAGCCGCCGACAGGGTTACACTGAAGCTTTCTTT.

This chain connects TRBV27 to TRBJ2-1, with 9 nucleotides matching TRBD2. The CDR3 sequence is 15 residues long. After removal of 4 bases from V and 6 bases from J, the junction contained 7 bases not matched to a gene. CDR1 is MNHEY and CDR2 is SMNVEV in the germline V gene (reference sequence). The CDR3 DNA is TGTGCCAGCAGTTATCTAGCGGGAAGCGGCAATGAGCAGTTCTTC. Translating gives CASSYLAGSGNEQFF.

With respect to this clonotype: At one end the junction does not follow the germline gene, possibly because of a read error. The chain carries TRBV4-2 and TRBJ2-4; 7 bases are a match to TRBD2. Germline CDR1 and CDR2: LGHNA and YNFKEQ. The CDR3 has 16 amino acids. The CDR3 spells CASSEAGLTAKNTQYF. The DNA of the CDR3 is TGTGCCAGCAGCGAAGCGGGGCTGACCGCCAAAAATACGCAGTACTTT.

In its sample, this clonotype was seen many times. This chain joins TRBV29-1 and TRBJ2-5, with a weak D call TRBD1 (5 bases). The CDR3 is 12 amino acids. Trimming stripped 7 bases from V and 0 bases from J, with 9 bases between. Germline CDR1 and CDR2: SQVTM and ANQGSEA. CDR3 sequence: CSGGGYQETQYF. The CDR3 DNA reads as TGCAGCGGGGGCGGCTACCAAGAGACCCAGTACTTC.